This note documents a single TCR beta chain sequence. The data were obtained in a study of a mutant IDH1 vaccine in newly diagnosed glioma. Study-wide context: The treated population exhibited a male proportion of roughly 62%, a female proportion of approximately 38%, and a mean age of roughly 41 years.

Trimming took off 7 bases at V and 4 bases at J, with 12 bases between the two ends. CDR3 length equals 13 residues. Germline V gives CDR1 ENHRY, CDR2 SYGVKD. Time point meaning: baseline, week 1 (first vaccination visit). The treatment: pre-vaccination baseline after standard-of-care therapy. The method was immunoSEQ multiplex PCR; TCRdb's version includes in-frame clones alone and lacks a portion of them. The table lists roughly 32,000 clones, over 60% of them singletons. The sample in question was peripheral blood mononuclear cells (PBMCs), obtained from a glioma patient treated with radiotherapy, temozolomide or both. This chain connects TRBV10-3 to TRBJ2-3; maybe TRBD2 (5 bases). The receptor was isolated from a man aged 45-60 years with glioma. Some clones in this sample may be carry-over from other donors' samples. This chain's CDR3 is CAINGVAADTQYF. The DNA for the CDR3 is TGTGCCATCAACGGGGTGGCCGCAGATACGCAGTATTTT.